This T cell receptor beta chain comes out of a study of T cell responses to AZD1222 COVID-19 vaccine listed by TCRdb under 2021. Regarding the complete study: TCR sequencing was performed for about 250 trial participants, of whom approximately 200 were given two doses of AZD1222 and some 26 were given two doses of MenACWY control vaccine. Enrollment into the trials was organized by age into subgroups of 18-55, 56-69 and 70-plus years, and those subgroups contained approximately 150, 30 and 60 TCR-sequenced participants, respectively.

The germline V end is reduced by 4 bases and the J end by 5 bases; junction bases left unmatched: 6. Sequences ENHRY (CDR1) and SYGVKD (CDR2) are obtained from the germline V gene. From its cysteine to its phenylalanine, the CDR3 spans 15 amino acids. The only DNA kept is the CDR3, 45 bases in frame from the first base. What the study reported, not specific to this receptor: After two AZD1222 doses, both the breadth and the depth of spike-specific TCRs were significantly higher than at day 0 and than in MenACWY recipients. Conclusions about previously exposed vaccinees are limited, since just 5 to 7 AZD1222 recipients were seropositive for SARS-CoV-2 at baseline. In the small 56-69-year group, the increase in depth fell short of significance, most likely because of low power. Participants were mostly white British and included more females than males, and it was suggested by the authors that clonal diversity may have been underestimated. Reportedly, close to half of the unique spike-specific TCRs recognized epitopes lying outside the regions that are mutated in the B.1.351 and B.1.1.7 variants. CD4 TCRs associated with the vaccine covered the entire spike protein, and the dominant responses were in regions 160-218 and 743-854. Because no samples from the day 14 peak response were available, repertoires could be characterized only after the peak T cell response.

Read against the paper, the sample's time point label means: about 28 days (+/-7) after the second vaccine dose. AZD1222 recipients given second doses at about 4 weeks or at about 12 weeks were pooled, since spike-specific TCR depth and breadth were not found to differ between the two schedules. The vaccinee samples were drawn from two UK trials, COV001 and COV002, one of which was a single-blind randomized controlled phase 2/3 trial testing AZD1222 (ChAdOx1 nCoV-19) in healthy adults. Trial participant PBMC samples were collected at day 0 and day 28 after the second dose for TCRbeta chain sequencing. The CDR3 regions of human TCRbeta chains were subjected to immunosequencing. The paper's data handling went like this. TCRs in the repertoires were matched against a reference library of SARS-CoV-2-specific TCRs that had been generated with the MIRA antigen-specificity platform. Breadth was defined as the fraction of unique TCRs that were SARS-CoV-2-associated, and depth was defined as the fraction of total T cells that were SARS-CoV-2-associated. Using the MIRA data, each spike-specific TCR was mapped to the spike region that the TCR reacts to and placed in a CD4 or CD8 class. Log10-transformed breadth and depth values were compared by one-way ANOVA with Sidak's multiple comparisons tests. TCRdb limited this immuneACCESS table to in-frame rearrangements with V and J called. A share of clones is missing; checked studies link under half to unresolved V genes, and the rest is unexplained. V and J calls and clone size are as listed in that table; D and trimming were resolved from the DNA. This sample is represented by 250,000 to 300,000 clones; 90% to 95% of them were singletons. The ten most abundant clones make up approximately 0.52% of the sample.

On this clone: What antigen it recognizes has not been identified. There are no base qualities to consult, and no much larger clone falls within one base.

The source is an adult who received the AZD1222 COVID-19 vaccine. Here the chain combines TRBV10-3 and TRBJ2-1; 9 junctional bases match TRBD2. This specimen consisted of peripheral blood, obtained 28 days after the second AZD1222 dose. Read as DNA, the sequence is TGTGCCATCAGTGGAAGAGCGGGAGGCCACAATGAGCAGTTCTTC. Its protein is CAISGRAGGHNEQFF.